The clone carrying this TCR beta chain has only one observation. What it binds is not known. CDR1 is SQVTM, CDR2 ANQGSEA, per germline. The CDR3 spans 13 residues. Unmatched junction bases numbered 2, after V lost 3 bases and J lost 4 bases. This specimen comes from a study of healthy donors' naive CD4 and CD8 T cells. Naive CD4+ cells were sorted as CD4+CD8-CD45RO-CD45RA+; naive CD8+ as CD8+CD4-CD45RA+CD27bright. Broader study findings: Chains were not paired, since alpha and beta were sequenced in bulk.

A linear amplification protocol produced the TCR libraries from around 510 ng of total RNA. Each CDR3 protein is one row after TCRdb ran MiXCR on the reads. The data contain about 200,000 distinct CDR3 sequences, 65% to 75% of them singletons. What was sequenced was naive CD4+ and CD8+ T cells sorted from blood, pooled from several donors. The J gene is TRBJ2-7, the V gene TRBV29-1; TRBD2 matches at 11 bases. This TCR was sampled from a pool of human donors in good health; the sample pools cells from several healthy donors. For the CDR3, the DNA is TGCAGCGTTGATGGGACTAGCGGTTACGAGCAGTACTTC. This translates into CSVDGTSGYEQYF.